The 3 T cell receptor beta chains below come from one sample, sequenced in a study of OX40 agonist ivuxolimab in advanced cancers. Sequencing was performed with immunoSEQ multiplex PCR; in TCRdb, only in-frame clones are kept and a portion is missing. Found here are under 50,000 clones, around 80% of them singletons; the top ten hold around 13%. The source was CD4+ or CD8+ T cells sorted from blood, collected in a trial of the OX40 agonist ivuxolimab. The receptors shown here come from an adult with an advanced solid tumor such as melanoma, head and neck, liver or kidney cancer.

The gene calls are TRBV30 and TRBJ2-2; 7 bases agree with TRBD1. CDR1 is GTSNPN, CDR2 SVGIG, per germline (reference sequence). Trimming cost V 1 base and J 2 bases; bases outside gene matches: 10. The CDR3 length is 17 residues. The CDR3 DNA follows: TGTGCCTGGAGTGGCTACTCAGGGACAGACAACACCGGGGAGCTGTTTTTT. Encoded protein: CAWSGYSGTDNTGELFF.

The J gene is TRBJ2-5, the V gene TRBV9; 9 nucleotides match TRBD1. Germline trimming cut 3 bases from V and 2 bases from J; bases unmatched to any gene: 8. The CDR3 runs to 16 residues. The V gene's germline CDR1 is SGDLS and CDR2 YYNGEE. The CDR3 sequence is CASSAGTGWRQETQYF. The CDR3 nucleotides are TGTGCCAGCAGCGCCGGGACAGGGTGGAGGCAAGAGACCCAGTACTTC.

This clone was picked up a small number of times. The rearrangement joins TRBV11-2 to TRBJ2-3; D is possibly TRBD2 (5 bases). Germline CDR1 is SGHAT and CDR2 is FQNNGV. The CDR3 length is 14 residues. V shed 1 base and J shed 2 bases, with 7 bases lying between them. CDR3 amino acids: CASSLGRDTDTQYF. CDR3 coding DNA: TGTGCCAGCAGCTTAGGACGGGACACAGATACGCAGTATTTT.